This record looks at one TCR beta chain sequence and its context. This clonotype was observed many times. What antigen it recognizes has not been identified. One base away there is no much larger clone; base qualities are not given. The sample is drawn from a study of T cells after yellow fever vaccination (dated by TCRdb to the late 2010s). Notes on the research overall: The SMART-Seq v4 Ultra Low Input RNA kit was used to prepare libraries from fractions with low cell numbers. To follow T-cell clones before and after primary and booster YFV17D yellow fever vaccination, bulk TCR alpha and beta repertoires were sequenced over time. The cohort comprised two healthy male donors, one aged 18 to 29 and one aged 30 to 40 years. Blood was collected at multiple timepoints before and after primary and secondary immunization, and bulk PBMC replicates and cell subsets were isolated.

The run used an Illumina NovaSeq 6000. Synthesis of TCR cDNA relied on 5'RACE template switching, a step that introduced a universal primer site along with unique molecular identifiers. Priming of cDNA synthesis was performed from both the TCR alpha and TCR beta constant segments. Library amplification involved two PCR steps, and the second step added sample barcodes and sequencing adapters. Sequencing of libraries was done on Illumina HiSeq 2500 (2x100 bp) or NovaSeq (2x150 bp). On the study's bioinformatics: Demultiplexing of reads and collapsing into UMI consensus sequences were performed with MIGEC, and V(D)J alignment was carried out with MiXCR. Vaccine-responding clonotypes were defined with edgeR using replicate PBMC samples, requiring FDR below 0.01 and a log2 fold change above 5 up to day 15. Each bulk clonotype was labeled CD4 or CD8 based on which sequenced repertoire, CD4 or CD8, contained the clonotype at higher abundance. The public reads were quality trimmed at Q25 with fastp and then assembled into clones with MiXCR by TCRdb, keeping productive beta chains. CDR3 protein duplicates are merged, each entry listing the most common genes and DNA. TCRdb's processing, not the study's, gives the V and J calls here. A total of approximately 250,000 distinct CDR3 sequences appear in this sample, about 3.7% of them only once. The ten largest account for under 20% of the sample.

V is cut by 3 bases and J by 6 bases, and the space between the germline ends is 6 bases. Including cysteine and phenylalanine, the CDR3 has 12 amino acids. Left in the record is the CDR3 DNA by itself, 36 bases read in frame from the first base. Read against the paper, the sample's treatment or condition label means: live attenuated yellow fever vaccine strain. At each blood-draw timepoint, two biological replicates of bulk PBMCs were obtained. PBMCs were isolated from peripheral blood using a standard Ficoll-Paque protocol. TriZol was used to extract RNA from bulk PBMCs, from CD4 and CD8 fractions, and from dextramer-positive and dextramer-negative fractions. Broader findings and caveats from the paper: Because abundant contaminating clonotypes from the bulk population could be contained in FACS-sorted repertoires, computational filtering was required. Because only a couple of donors were included in the study, the extent to which the findings can be generalized is limited. A small share of clonotypes was detected in both CD4 and CD8 compartments, with the overlap likely arising from convergent recombination. The secondary T-cell response was weaker than the primary response but faster, peaking on day 5 instead of day 15. Most clones expanded after primary vaccination (96% of CD4 and around 88% of CD8) were re-detected after the booster, suggesting that broad memory maintenance occurred.

This receptor was obtained from a man aged 18 to 29 who received the YFV17D yellow fever vaccine. The V and J genes are TRBV12-3 or TRBV12-4 and TRBJ1-5; a confident D gene designation cannot be given. The specimen was PBMCs, collected 15 days after the yellow fever booster vaccination. CDR3 reads: CASSLLSQPQHF. In nucleotide form, the sequence is TGTGCCAGCAGTTTGCTGTCTCAGCCCCAGCATTTT.